A single sample is the source of the 19 T cell receptor beta chains below, sequenced in a study of blood T cell repertoires in COVID-19. The data were produced by immunoSEQ multiplex PCR, yet TCRdb's version contains in-frame clones alone and is incomplete. The repertoire has 400,000 or so clones, 80% to 90% of them found once; the top ten carry 1.1%. Sequencing used PBMCs or T cells enriched from blood (not recorded which). Receptors were obtained from a man aged 25 to 40 who had recovered from COVID-19.

This sequence joins TRBV28 and TRBJ2-1; unclear D gene. The CDR3 extends over 11 amino acids. Trimming left V 6 bases short and J 8 bases short, with 8 bases between. CDR1 is MDHEN, CDR2 SYDVKM, per germline. CDR3 bases: TGTGCCAGCAGCCCGCGCGATGAGCAGTTCTTC. It translates to CASSPRDEQFF.

J is TRBJ2-1 and V is TRBV20-1; 8 bases are shared with TRBD2. Germline assignment: CDR1 DFQATT and CDR2 SNEGSKA (reference sequence). The CDR3 covers 14 residues. The V gene end was trimmed by 3 bases and the J gene end by 3 bases; junction bases not matched to a gene: 4. DNA of the CDR3: TGCAGTGCTAGTGCTAGCGGGTTCTACAATGAGCAGTTCTTC. It encodes CSASASGFYNEQFF.

The chain is built from TRBV11-2 and TRBJ2-7, with 7 bases that match TRBD2. CDR1 and CDR2 (germline): SGHAT, FQNNGV. Unmatched junction bases numbered 7, after V lost 2 bases and J lost 3 bases. This CDR3 has 15 residues. The CDR3: CASSLTFTSDYEQYF. In nucleotides, the CDR3 is TGTGCCAGCAGCTTAACGTTTACTAGCGACTACGAGCAGTACTTC.

The chain has TRBV5-4 and TRBJ2-2; perhaps TRBD1 as D (6 bases). The V end was cut by 2 bases, the J end by 1 base, with 15 bases between. The CDR3 covers 17 residues. The V gene's germline CDR1 is SGHNT and CDR2 YYREEE (reference sequence). The CDR3 DNA reads TGTGCCAGCAGCTTAGCGCCGGGACAAGTGAACACCGGGGAGCTGTTTTTT. Amino acid sequence: CASSLAPGQVNTGELFF.

The V and J genes are TRBV28 and TRBJ2-1, with D tentatively TRBD2 (5 bases). V was cut by 3 bases and J by 6 bases, with 15 bases left in between. The germline V gene has CDR1 MDHEN and CDR2 SYDVKM. The CDR3 totals 15 residues. As DNA, the CDR3 is TGTGCCAGCAGTTTCGCGGGTCCATACCGCAATGAGCAGTTCTTC. It yields the protein CASSFAGPYRNEQFF. The full variable domain, with the rest looked up from reference TRBV28 and TRBJ2-1, is DVKVTQSSRYLVKRTGEKVFLECVQDMDHENMFWYRQDPGLGLRLIYFSYDVKMKEKGDIPEGYSVSREKKERFSLILESASTNQTSMYLCASSFAGPYRNEQFFGPGTRLTVL.

This chain links TRBV18 with TRBJ1-5, with D maybe TRBD1 (6 bases). Trimming took 6 bases from V and 6 from J, leaving 15 bases between them. CDR3 length: 14 amino acids. Germline lookup yields CDR1 KGHSH and CDR2 LQKENI. CDR3 sequence reads: CASSGTGTGQPQHF. The CDR3 DNA sequence: TGTGCCAGCTCGGGAACAGGGACGGGTCAGCCCCAGCATTTT.

V usage is TRBV7-9 and J usage is TRBJ2-3; the match to TRBD2 covers 7 bases. There are 14 residues in the CDR3. With V trimmed by 5 bases and J by 1 base, 3 bases remained unmatched. Germline loops: CDR1 SEHNR, CDR2 FQNEAQ (reference sequence). This CDR3 reads CASSRTSGTDTQYF. As DNA, the CDR3 is TGTGCCAGCAGCCGTACTAGCGGCACAGATACGCAGTATTTT. Full variable domain (missing parts from reference TRBV7-9 and TRBJ2-3): DTGVSQNPRHKITKRGQNVTFRCDPISEHNRLYWYRQTLGQGPEFLTYFQNEAQLEKSRLLSDRFSAERPKGSFSTLEIQRTEQGDSAMYLCASSRTSGTDTQYFGPGTRLTVL.

This chain connects TRBV28 to TRBJ1-6, with 7 bases matching TRBD1. The V gene's germline CDR1 is MDHEN and CDR2 SYDVKM. Unmatched junction bases numbered 6, after V lost 9 bases and J lost 7 bases. The CDR3 totals 13 residues. This CDR3 is CASGTASNSPLHF. CDR3 DNA sequence: TGTGCCAGTGGGACAGCATCCAATTCACCCCTCCACTTT.

This rearrangement joins TRBV6-1 to TRBJ2-3; 7 nucleotides agree with TRBD1. There are 18 residues in the CDR3. The J segment lost 2 bases and the V segment lost 0 bases, leaving 11 bases of the junction unmatched. Germline V CDR1 and CDR2: MNHNS, SASEGT. This CDR3 is CASSEAGATGKYTDTQYF. DNA of the CDR3: TGTGCCAGCAGTGAAGCAGGTGCGACAGGGAAGTACACAGATACGCAGTATTTT.

This rearrangement joins TRBV5-5 to TRBJ1-5; tentatively, D is TRBD1 (5 bases). CDR3 length: 16 amino acids. The germline V gene has CDR1 SGHKS and CDR2 YYEKEE (reference sequence). The ends were cut back, 2 bases at V and 5 bases at J, with 17 bases in the middle. The CDR3 here is CASSFRGGISDQPQHF. The CDR3 DNA reads as TGTGCCAGCAGCTTCCGGGGGGGTATTTCGGATCAGCCCCAGCATTTT.

The chain combines TRBV28 with TRBJ1-1; the D gene is possibly TRBD1 (5 bases). Trimming removed 5 bases at V and 5 bases at J, with 12 bases between. Germline CDR1 is MDHEN and CDR2 is SYDVKM. The CDR3 runs to 13 residues. CDR3 residues: CASSQPGGTEAFF. For the CDR3, the DNA is TGTGCCAGCAGTCAACCGGGGGGGACTGAAGCTTTCTTT.

V usage is TRBV6-5 and J usage is TRBJ2-1; 9 bases match TRBD1. This CDR3 has 14 amino acids. J was trimmed by 7 bases and V by 6 bases; bases with no gene match: 7. Germline V gives CDR1 MNHEY, CDR2 SVGAGI. The CDR3 region has the DNA TGTGCCAGCAGCGGGGGACAGGGTAGGAATGAGCAGTTCTTC. Its protein product is CASSGGQGRNEQFF.

This chain joins TRBV18 and TRBJ2-5, with 8 nucleotides matching TRBD2. Germline assignment: CDR1 KGHSH and CDR2 LQKENI. The CDR3 runs to 15 residues. Germline trimming cut 3 bases from V and 5 bases from J; bases unmatched to any gene: 8. The CDR3 spells CASSPTGGGAETQYF. The CDR3 coding sequence is TGTGCCAGCTCACCTACGGGAGGGGGTGCGGAGACCCAGTACTTC. The full variable domain, its missing parts supplied by reference TRBV18 and TRBJ2-5, is NAGVMQNPRHLVRRRGQEARLRCSPMKGHSHVYWYRQLPEEGLKFMVYLQKENIIDESGMPKERFSAEFPKEGPSILRIQQVVRGDSAAYFCASSPTGGGAETQYFGPGTRLLVL.

The rearrangement links TRBV2 to TRBJ2-7; no definite D call. Trimming pared 5 bases from V and 3 bases from J, leaving 8 bases between. The CDR3 runs to 12 residues. CDR1 and CDR2 (germline): SNHLY, FYNNEI. CDR3 region: CASSWADYEQYF. CDR3 in DNA: TGTGCCAGCAGTTGGGCTGACTACGAGCAGTACTTC.

V and J are TRBV7-2 and TRBJ1-3; D is undetermined. Germline V lookup: CDR1 SGHTA, CDR2 FQGNSA. V gave up 4 bases and J gave up 0 bases, with 7 bases separating them. The CDR3 runs to 14 residues. CDR3 DNA: TGTGCCAGCAGCTCGAAGAGCTCTGGAAACACCATATATTTT. As protein: CASSSKSSGNTIYF. The full variable domain, completed using reference TRBV7-2 and TRBJ1-3, is GAGVSQSPSNKVTEKGKDVELRCDPISGHTALYWYRQSLGQGLEFLIYFQGNSAPDKSGLPSDRFSAERTGGSVSTLTIQRTQQEDSAVYLCASSSKSSGNTIYFGEGSWLTVV.

The CDR3 region has the DNA TGTGCCAGTAGTATCCGGGACAAAGATCAGCCCCAGCATTTT. Translated: CASSIRDKDQPQHF. The chain is built from TRBV19 and TRBJ1-5, with D perhaps matching TRBD1 (6 bases). Germline V gives CDR1 LNHDA, CDR2 SQIVND (reference sequence). The CDR3 consists of 14 residues. Trimming shortened V by 3 bases and J by 5 bases, and 11 bases separated the two germline ends.

The V call is TRBV24-1, the J call TRBJ2-5; 7 bases agree with TRBD1. V was clipped by 3 bases and J by 4 bases; unmatched bases: 13. The CDR3 spans 17 residues. Germline V CDR1 and CDR2: KGHDR, SFDVKD. The CDR3 nucleotides read TGTGCCACCAGTGATGCAGGCCCGACAGGGCCGGGAGAGACCCAGTACTTC. Translating it yields CATSDAGPTGPGETQYF.

The chain uses TRBV24-1 and TRBJ2-2; TRBD2 matches 9 bases. V shed 8 bases and J 5 bases; nucleotides not matched to a gene: 5. Germline CDR1 is KGHDR and CDR2 is SFDVKD. This CDR3 has 14 amino acids. The CDR3 DNA is TGTGCCACCACTAGCGGGGTGGGGACCGGGGAGCTGTTTTTT. Encoded protein: CATTSGVGTGELFF.

This clone was observed once. V usage is TRBV28 and J usage is TRBJ2-7; D is undetermined. V was shortened by 5 bases and J by 0 bases, with 20 bases between the two germline ends. The CDR3 length is 17 residues. Germline V gene sequence: CDR1 MDHEN, CDR2 SYDVKM. The CDR3 loop reads CASSARVADARSYEQYF. The CDR3 coding sequence is TGTGCCAGCAGTGCAAGAGTAGCCGATGCGCGCTCCTACGAGCAGTACTTC.